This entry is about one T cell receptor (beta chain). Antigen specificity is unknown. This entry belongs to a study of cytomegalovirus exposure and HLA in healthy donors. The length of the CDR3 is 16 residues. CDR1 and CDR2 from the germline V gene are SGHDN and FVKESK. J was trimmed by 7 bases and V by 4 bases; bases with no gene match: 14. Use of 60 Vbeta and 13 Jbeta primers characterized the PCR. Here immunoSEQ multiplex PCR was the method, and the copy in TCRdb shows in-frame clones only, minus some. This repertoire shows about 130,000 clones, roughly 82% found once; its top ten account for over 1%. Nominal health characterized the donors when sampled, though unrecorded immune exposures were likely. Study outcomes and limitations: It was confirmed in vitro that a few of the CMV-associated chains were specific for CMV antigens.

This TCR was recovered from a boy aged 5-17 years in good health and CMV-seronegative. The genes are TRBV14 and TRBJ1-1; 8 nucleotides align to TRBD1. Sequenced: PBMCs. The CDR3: CASSPVPDRVAGEAFF. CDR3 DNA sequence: TGTGCCAGCAGCCCGGTCCCGGACAGGGTTGCAGGTGAAGCTTTCTTT.